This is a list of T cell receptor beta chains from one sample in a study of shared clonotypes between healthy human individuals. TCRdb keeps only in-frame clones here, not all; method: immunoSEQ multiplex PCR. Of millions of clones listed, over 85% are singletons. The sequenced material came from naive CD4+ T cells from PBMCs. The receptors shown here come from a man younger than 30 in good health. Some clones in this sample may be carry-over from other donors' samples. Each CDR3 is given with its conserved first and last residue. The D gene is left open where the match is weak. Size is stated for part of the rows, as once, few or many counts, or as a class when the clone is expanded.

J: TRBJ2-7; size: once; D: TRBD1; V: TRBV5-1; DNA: TGCGCCAGCAGCCCGGGACAGGGAGTCCTCGAGCAGTACTTC; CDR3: CASSPGQGVLEQYF
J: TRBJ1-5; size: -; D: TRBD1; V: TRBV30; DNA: TGTGCCTGGAGTCCTGGGACAGGGCAGGCTCAGCCCCAGCATTTT; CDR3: CAWSPGTGQAQPQHF
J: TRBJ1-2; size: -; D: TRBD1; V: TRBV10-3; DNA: TGTGCCATCAGTGAGTCGGGACAGGCGGGCTACACCTTC; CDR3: CAISESGQAGYTF
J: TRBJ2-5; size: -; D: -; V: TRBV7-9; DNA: TGTGCCAGCAGCTTAGATTCGGGGAAGTACCAAGAGACCCAGTACTTC; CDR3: CASSLDSGKYQETQYF
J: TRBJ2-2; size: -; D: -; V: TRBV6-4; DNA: TGTGCCAGCAGTGTTTACCTAGAGGTAAACACCGGGGAGCTGTTTTTT; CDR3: CASSVYLEVNTGELFF
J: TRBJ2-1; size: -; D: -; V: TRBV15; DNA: TGTGCCACCAGCAGAGATGGGGGGAGCCGTCGGCATGAGCAGTTCTTC; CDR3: CATSRDGGSRRHEQFF
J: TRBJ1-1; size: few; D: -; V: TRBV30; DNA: TGTGCCTGGAGTAGGGGGTTGAGCACTGAAGCTTTCTTT; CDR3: CAWSRGLSTEAFF
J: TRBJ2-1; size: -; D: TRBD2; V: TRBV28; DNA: TGTGCCAGCAGTTCAACTAGCGGGAGGGCCTCTGAGCAGTTCTTC; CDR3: CASSSTSGRASEQFF
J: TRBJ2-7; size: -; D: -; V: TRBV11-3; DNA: TGTGCCAGCAGCTTAGAACAGATTTCCGAGCAGTACTTC; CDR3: CASSLEQISEQYF
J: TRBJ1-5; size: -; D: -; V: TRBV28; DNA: TGTGCCAGCAGCTGGGGGGGTAACCAGCCCCAGCATTTT; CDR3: CASSWGGNQPQHF
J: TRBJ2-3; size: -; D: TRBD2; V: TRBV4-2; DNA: TGTGCCAGCAGCCTGGGACTAGCGGGAGCCCCTAGCACAGATACGCAGTATTTT; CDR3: CASSLGLAGAPSTDTQYF
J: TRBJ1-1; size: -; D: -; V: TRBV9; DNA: TGTGCCAGCAGCGGGGCAGGTAAGGGAGCTTTCTTT; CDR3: CASSGAGKGAFF
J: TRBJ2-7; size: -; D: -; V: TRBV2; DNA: TGTGCCAGCAATTCCTACTACGAGCAGTACTTC; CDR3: CASNSYYEQYF
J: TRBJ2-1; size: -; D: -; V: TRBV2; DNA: TGTGCCAGCACAAGATGGGCCGCCAATGAGCAGTTCTTC; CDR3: CASTRWAANEQFF
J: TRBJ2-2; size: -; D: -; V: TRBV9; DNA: TGTGCCAGCAGCGACCAGCGGGCGAACACCGGGGAGCTGTTTTTT; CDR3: CASSDQRANTGELFF
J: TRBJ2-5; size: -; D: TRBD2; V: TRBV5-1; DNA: TGCGCCAGCAGCTTGGAGGGACTAAAAGAGACCCAGTACTTC; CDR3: CASSLEGLKETQYF
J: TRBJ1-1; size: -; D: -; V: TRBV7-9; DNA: TGTGCCAGCAGCCCTGGGAGGGGTGAAGCTTTCTTT; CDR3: CASSPGRGEAFF
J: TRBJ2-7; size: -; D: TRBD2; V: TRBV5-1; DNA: TGCGCCAGCAGCCCCGGACTAGCGGACACCTACGAGCAGTACTTC; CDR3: CASSPGLADTYEQYF
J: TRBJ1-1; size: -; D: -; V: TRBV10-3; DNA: TGTGCCATCAGTGATCAGGGGAGCACTGAAGCTTTCTTT; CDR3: CAISDQGSTEAFF
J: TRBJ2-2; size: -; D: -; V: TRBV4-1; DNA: TGCGCCAGCAGCCAAGAAGCTGGGCCGGTCACCGGGGAGCTGTTTTTT; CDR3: CASSQEAGPVTGELFF
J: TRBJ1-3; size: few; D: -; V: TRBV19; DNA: TGTGCCAGTAGTGCCTCGACAGACGGCACCATATATTTT; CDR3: CASSASTDGTIYF
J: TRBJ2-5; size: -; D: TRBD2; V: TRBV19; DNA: TGTGCCAGTAGTATCCGCGCGGGAGTACAAGAGACCCAGTACTTC; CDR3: CASSIRAGVQETQYF
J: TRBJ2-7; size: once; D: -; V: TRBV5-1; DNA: TGCGCCAGCAGCTTGGTGGGCACGCCGGGGTACGAGCAGTACTTC; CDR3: CASSLVGTPGYEQYF
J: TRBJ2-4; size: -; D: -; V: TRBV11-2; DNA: TGTGCCAGCAGCTTAGACTTAAGGCGGGATCTACACAAAAACATTCAGTACTTC; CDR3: CASSLDLRRDLHKNIQYF
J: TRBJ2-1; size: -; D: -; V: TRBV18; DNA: TGTGCCAGCTCACCGGGCCTCGGGGCGGGACAATACAATGAGCAGTTCTTC; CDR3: CASSPGLGAGQYNEQFF
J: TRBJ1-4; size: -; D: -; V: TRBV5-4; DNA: TGTGCCACCAGGACGGGCACTAATGAAAAACTGTTTTTT; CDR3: CATRTGTNEKLFF
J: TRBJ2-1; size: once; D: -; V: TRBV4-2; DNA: TGTGCCAGCAGCGGAACAGGTTCCCAAAGGGGTGAGCAGTTCTTC; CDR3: CASSGTGSQRGEQFF
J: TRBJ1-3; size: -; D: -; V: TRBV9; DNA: TGTGCCAGCAGCGTAGCCGACGGTTACTCTGGAAACACCATATATTTT; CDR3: CASSVADGYSGNTIYF
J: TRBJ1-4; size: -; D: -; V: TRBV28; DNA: TGTGCCAGCAGTGTAGGGACTTTGGTTGAAAAACTGTTTTTT; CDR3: CASSVGTLVEKLFF
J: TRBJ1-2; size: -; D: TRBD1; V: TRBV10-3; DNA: TGTGCCATCAGTAGGACAGGGGAGGGTGGCTACACCTTC; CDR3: CAISRTGEGGYTF
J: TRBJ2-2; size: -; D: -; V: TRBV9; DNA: TGTGCCAGCAGCGTAGAAGTTGGGGCCACCGGGGAGCTGTTTTTT; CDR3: CASSVEVGATGELFF
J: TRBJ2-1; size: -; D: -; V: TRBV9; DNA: TGTGCCAGCAGCGTAGTCGGGAGTACGATTGAGCAGTTCTTC; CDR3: CASSVVGSTIEQFF
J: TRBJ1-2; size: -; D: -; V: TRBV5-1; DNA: TGCGCCAGCAGCCTACCACGACAGGACTATGGCTACACCTTC; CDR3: CASSLPRQDYGYTF
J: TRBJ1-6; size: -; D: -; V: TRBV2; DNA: TGTGCCAGCAGTTACCGGGCAACTCTTTTCCACTTT; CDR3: CASSYRATLFHF
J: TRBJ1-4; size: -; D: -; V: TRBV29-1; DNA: TGCAGCGTCGGGGGTTGGAGTACAACTAATGAAAAACTGTTTTTT; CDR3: CSVGGWSTTNEKLFF
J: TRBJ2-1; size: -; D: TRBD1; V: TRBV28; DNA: TGTGCCAGCAGGAATCGGGACAGCACTTACAATGAGCAGTTCTTC; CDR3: CASRNRDSTYNEQFF
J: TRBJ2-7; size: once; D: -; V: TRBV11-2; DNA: TGTGCCAGCAGCTTAGGGGGACAGCAGTACTTC; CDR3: CASSLGGQQYF
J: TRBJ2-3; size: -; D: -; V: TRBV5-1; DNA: TGCGCCAGCAGCCACGAGATGGATACGCAGTATTTT; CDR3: CASSHEMDTQYF
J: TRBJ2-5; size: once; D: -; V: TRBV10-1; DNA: TGCGCCAGCAGTGGACAGAGACAAGAGACCCAGTACTTC; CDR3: CASSGQRQETQYF
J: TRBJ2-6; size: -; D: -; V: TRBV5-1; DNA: TGCGCCAGCACACAGTCCGGGGCCAACGTCCTGACTTTC; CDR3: CASTQSGANVLTF
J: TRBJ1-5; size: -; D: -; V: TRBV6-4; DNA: TGTGCCAGCAGTGTGGGAAGAAATCAGCCCCAGCATTTT; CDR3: CASSVGRNQPQHF
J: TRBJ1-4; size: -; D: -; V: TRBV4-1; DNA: TGCGCCAGCAGCCAGGAAACGGCGTTCCGGGTGTTTTTT; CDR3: CASSQETAFRVFF
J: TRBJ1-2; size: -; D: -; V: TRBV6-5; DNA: TGTGCCAGCAGTGAACGGGGTGGCTACACCTTC; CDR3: CASSERGGYTF
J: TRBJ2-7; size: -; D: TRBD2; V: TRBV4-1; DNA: TGCGCCAGCAGCCCCCCCCTAGCGGGAGACCCTACGCAGTACTTC; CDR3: CASSPPLAGDPTQYF
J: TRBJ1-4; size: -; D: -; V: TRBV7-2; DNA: TGTGCCAGCAGCCCTTCCAGGTTCCCTAATGAAAAACTGTTTTTT; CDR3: CASSPSRFPNEKLFF
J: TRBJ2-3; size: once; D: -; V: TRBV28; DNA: TGTGCCCTGGGGGCGGGTGGCACGAATACGCAGTATTTT; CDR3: CALGAGGTNTQYF
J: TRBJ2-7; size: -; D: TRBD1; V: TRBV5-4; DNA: TGTGCCAGCAGCTCGGGACAGGGTAGCTCGACAAACACAAATAATTACGAGCAGTACTTC; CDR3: CASSSGQGSSTNTNNYEQYF
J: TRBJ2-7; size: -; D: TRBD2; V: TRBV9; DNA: TGTGCCAGCAGCGCAGCCCCCTCGTTAGGGACTAGCGGGTTAGAGCAGTACTTC; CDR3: CASSAAPSLGTSGLEQYF